Listed here is a single T cell receptor (beta chain). Its specificity is not known. Under the authors' procedure: Out-of-frame sequences were removed, leaving 2 million or so distinct TCRbeta sequences. TCRdb keeps only in-frame clones here, not all; method: immunoSEQ multiplex PCR. V, J and clone size were drawn from that table, and D and trimming were deduced from the DNA. The table lists about 58,000 clones, roughly 84% of them singletons. CDR1 and CDR2 from the germline V gene are LGHNA and YNFKEQ. The CDR3 is made up of 16 amino acids. V gave up 0 bases and J gave up 6 bases; unmatched junction bases: 7. These data are taken from a study of memory CD4+ T cells and cytomegalovirus serostatus. The study, taken as a whole, reports: Suggested: most of the CMV-linked TCR signature lies in CD4+ memory cells. CD4+ memory repertoires contained about 40% of the roughly 160 reported CMV TCRbeta sequences.

Single viable CD3+CD4+CD8-CD45RO+ cells were sorted as the memory CD4+ T cells. Serum IgG to CMV pp150, pp28, p38 and p52 defined serostatus. This rearrangement joins TRBV4-2 to TRBJ2-1; 8 positions agree with TRBD2. The material sequenced was memory CD4+ T cells from blood. The receptor was isolated from an adult in good health and CMV-seronegative. Some clones in this sample may be carry-over from other donors' samples. CDR3 sequence: CASSQDPLAGFNEQFF. The CDR3 region has the DNA TGTGCCAGCAGCCAAGATCCGCTAGCGGGTTTCAATGAGCAGTTCTTC.